The clone carrying this TCR beta chain occurred many times. The sample originates from a study of identical twins. From the 5' RACE reads, TCRdb called clonotypes with MiXCR, one entry per CDR3 protein. Among roughly 690,000 distinct CDR3 sequences listed, 6% to 6.5% were seen once. Germline-derived CDR1 and CDR2 are SEHNR and FQNEAQ (reference sequence). CDR3 length equals 13 residues. V dropped 5 bases and J dropped 6 bases, with 13 bases sitting between them. The specimen sequenced was naive T cells sorted from blood. This chain uses TRBV7-9 with TRBJ1-1; no reliable D call. This sequence originates from a man younger than 35 in good health. The CDR3 DNA follows: TGTGCCAGCAGCCTAAAATGGAAGTCTGAAGCTTTCTTT. It is translated as CASSLKWKSEAFF.